This T cell receptor beta chain was profiled in a study of blood T cells in healthy people across ages. A minimum of 6 micrograms of total RNA was extracted per sample. Together with a sample-barcoded 5' primer, a J-beta primer mix was included in a second PCR lasting roughly 6 to 12 cycles. A tag from a template-switch adaptor with 12 random nucleotides marked each cDNA molecule. A single record per CDR3 protein comes from TCRdb applying MiXCR to the 5' RACE reads. The table includes hundreds of thousands of distinct CDR3 sequences, about 40% detected once. The germline gives CDR1 SGDLS, CDR2 YYNGEE. This CDR3 is 15 amino acids long. V gave up 4 bases and J gave up 8 bases, with 16 bases separating them.

This TCR came from a woman aged 60-70 years in good health. This chain joins TRBV9 and TRBJ1-6; D call uncertain. Sample: blood. CDR3 bases: TGTGCCAGCAGCTTGGACGGTAGGGCGGATTCACCCCTCCACTTT. Translated: CASSLDGRADSPLHF. The full variable domain, with the rest looked up from reference TRBV9 and TRBJ1-6, is DSGVTQTPKHLITATGQRVTLRCSPRSGDLSVYWYQQSLDQGLQFLIQYYNGEERAKGNILERFSAQQFPDLHSELNLSSLELGDSALYFCASSLDGRADSPLHFGNGTRLTVT.